This entry describes one T cell receptor beta chain. The antigen is undetermined. The J segment lost 3 bases and the V segment lost 1 base, leaving 9 bases of the junction unmatched. Germline lookup yields CDR1 SGHTS and CDR2 YDEGEE. This CDR3 contains 16 residues. In the PCR, 60 Vbeta and 13 Jbeta primers were used. Only in-frame clones appear in the TCRdb table, and some are missing; sequencing was by immunoSEQ multiplex PCR. This sample yields 150,000 to 200,000 clones, of which 9.5% are seen a single time; 1% to 1.5% belongs to the top ten. This entry is derived from a study of cytomegalovirus exposure and HLA in healthy donors. Findings of the study overall: Follow-up analysis seemed to connect common viral pathogens with several of the most significant clusters identified.

Material for sequencing was PBMCs. This chain joins TRBV5-8 and TRBJ2-5, with 7 nucleotides matching TRBD2. This TCR came from a woman aged 25 to 39 in good health and CMV-seropositive. The CDR3 loop is CASSLYTGLDKETQYF. Written as DNA, the CDR3 is TGTGCCAGCAGCTTGTATACAGGACTAGATAAAGAGACCCAGTACTTC.